The sample holds one count of the clone carrying this TCR beta chain. Germline CDR1 is MNHEY and CDR2 is SVGAGI. The CDR3 consists of 10 residues. Trimming left V 7 bases short and J 5 bases short, with 5 bases between. The data were taken from a study of technical replicates of blood from several donors. Sequencing was performed with immunoSEQ multiplex PCR; in TCRdb, only in-frame clones are kept and a portion is missing. The sample carries some 84,000 clones, 75% to 95% recorded once. The gene calls are TRBV6-5 and TRBJ2-5; D unresolved. The sequencing input was T cells isolated from PBMCs. The sequence was obtained from a human donor in good health. The CDR3 is CASKRETQYF. The CDR3 coding sequence is TGTGCCAGCAAACGGGAGACCCAGTACTTC.